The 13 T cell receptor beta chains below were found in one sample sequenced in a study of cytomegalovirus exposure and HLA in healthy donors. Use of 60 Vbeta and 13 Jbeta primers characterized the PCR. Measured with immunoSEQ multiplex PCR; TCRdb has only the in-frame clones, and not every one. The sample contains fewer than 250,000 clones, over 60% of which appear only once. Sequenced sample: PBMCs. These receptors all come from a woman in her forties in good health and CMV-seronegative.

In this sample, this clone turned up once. CDR3 sequence: CAGRGQGVIRQYF. The CDR3 DNA reads TGTGCCGGTAGGGGACAGGGCGTGATTCGGCAGTACTTC. The J gene is TRBJ2-5, the V gene TRBV2; the match to TRBD1 covers 9 bases. There are 13 residues in the CDR3. The V and J ends lost 11 bases and 11 bases, in that order; junction bases with no gene match: 15. In germline, CDR1 is SNHLY, CDR2 FYNNEI.

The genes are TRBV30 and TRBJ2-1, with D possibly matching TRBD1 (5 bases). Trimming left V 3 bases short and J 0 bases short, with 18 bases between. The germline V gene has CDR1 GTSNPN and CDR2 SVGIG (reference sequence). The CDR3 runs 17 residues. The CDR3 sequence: CAWRDRSLVHSYNEQFF. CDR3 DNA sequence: TGTGCCTGGAGAGACAGATCTCTGGTCCACTCCTACAATGAGCAGTTCTTC.

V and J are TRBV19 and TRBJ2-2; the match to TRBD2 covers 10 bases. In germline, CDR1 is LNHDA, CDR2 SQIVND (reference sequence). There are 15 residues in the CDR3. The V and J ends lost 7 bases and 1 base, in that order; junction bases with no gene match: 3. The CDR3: CASIWTSGNTGELFF. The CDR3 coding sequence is TGTGCCAGTATCTGGACTAGCGGGAACACCGGGGAGCTGTTTTTT.

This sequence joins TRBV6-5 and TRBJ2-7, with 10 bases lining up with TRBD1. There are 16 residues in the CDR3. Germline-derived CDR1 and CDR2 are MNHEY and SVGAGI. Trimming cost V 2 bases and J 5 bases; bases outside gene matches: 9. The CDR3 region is CASSYQTGTGADEQYF. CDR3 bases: TGTGCCAGCAGTTACCAAACCGGGACAGGGGCTGACGAGCAGTACTTC.

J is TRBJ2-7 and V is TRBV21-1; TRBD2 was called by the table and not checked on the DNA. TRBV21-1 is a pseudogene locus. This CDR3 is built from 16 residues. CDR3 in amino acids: CASSGRAGKDVHEQYF. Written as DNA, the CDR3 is TGTGCCAGCAGCGGGAGGGCAGGGAAAGACGTACACGAGCAGTACTTC.

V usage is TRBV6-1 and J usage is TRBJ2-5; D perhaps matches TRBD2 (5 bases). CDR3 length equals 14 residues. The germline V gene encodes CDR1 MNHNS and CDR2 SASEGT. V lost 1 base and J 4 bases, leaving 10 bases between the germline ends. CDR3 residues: CASSEVVSVETQYF. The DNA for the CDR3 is TGTGCCAGCAGTGAAGTGGTTAGCGTAGAGACCCAGTACTTC.

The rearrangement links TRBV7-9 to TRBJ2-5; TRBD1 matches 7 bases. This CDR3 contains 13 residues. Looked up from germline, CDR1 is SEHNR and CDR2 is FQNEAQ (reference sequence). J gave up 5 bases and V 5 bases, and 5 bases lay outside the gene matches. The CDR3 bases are TGTGCCAGCAGCGGGAGCAGGGGGGAGACCCAGTACTTC. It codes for CASSGSRGETQYF.

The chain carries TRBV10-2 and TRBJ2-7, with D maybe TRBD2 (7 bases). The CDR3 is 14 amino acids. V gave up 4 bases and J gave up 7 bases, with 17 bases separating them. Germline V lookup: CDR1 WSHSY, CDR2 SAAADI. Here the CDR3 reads CASSVTGRGLEQYF. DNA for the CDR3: TGCGCCAGCAGTGTTACAGGGAGGGGGTTGGAGCAGTACTTC.

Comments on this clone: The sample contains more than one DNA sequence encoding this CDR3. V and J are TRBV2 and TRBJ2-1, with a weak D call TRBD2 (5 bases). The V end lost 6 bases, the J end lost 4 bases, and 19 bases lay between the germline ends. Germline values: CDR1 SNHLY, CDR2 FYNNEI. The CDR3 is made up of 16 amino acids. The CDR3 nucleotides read TGTGCCAGCAGGGGCGGAGCGGAAAGCTCTTACAATGAGCAGTTCTTC. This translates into CASRGGAESSYNEQFF.

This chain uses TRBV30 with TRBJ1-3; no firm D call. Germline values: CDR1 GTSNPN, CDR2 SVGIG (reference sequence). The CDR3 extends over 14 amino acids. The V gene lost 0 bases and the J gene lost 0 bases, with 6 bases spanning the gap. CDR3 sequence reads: CAWSVPGSGNTIYF. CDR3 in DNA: TGTGCCTGGAGTGTGCCGGGCTCTGGAAACACCATATATTTT.

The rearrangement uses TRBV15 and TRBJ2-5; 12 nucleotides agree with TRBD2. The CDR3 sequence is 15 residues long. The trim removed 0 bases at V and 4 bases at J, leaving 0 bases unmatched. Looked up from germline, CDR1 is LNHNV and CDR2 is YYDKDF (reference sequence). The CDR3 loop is CATSRELAGGETQYF. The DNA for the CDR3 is TGTGCCACCAGCAGAGAACTAGCGGGAGGAGAGACCCAGTACTTC.

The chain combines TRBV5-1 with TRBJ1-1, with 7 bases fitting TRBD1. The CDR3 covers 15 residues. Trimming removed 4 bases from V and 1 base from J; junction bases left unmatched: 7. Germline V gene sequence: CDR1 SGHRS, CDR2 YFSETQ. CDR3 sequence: CASSLPGQRNTEAFF. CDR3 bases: TGCGCCAGCAGCCTACCGGGACAGAGGAACACTGAAGCTTTCTTT.

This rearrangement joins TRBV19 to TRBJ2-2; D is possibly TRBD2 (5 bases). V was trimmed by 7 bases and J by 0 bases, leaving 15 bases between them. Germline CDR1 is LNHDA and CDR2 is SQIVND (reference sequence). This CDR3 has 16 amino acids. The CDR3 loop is CASTGIEVSNTGELFF. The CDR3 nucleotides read TGTGCCAGTACGGGGATTGAGGTTTCGAACACCGGGGAGCTGTTTTTT.